One T cell receptor beta chain is described in this entry. This clone was detected a few times. This clone's antigen is unknown. Per-nucleotide qualities are absent, and no much larger clonotype sits a single base away. The data were taken from a study of T cell responses to AZD1222 COVID-19 vaccine (dated by TCRdb to the early 2020s). Study-wide context: AZD1222 recipients with second doses at about 4 weeks or about 12 weeks were pooled, because spike-specific TCR depth and breadth did not differ between schedules. A total of 233 trial participants underwent TCR sequencing, of whom about 200 had received two doses of AZD1222 and approximately 25 had received two doses of the MenACWY control vaccine. Trial participants were enrolled by age into subgroups of 18-55, 56-69 and 70-plus years, and 148, 28 and 57 TCR-sequenced participants, respectively, were included in these subgroups. What the work shows at the level of the full study, not this receptor alone: Reportedly, almost half of the unique spike-specific TCRs recognized epitopes lying outside the regions that are mutated in the B.1.351 and B.1.1.7 variants. Because no day 14 peak-response samples were available, repertoires were characterized only after the peak T cell response. The whole spike protein was spanned by vaccine-associated CD4 TCRs, and dominant responses were seen in regions 160-218 and 743-854. Most participants were white British and females outnumbered males, and the authors suggested that clonal diversity may have been underestimated. The 56-69-year group was small, and its depth increase did not reach significance, likely because of low power. Spike-specific TCR breadth and depth rose significantly after two AZD1222 doses compared with day 0 and with MenACWY recipients. Conclusions about previously exposed vaccinees are limited because only five to seven AZD1222 recipients were SARS-CoV-2 seropositive at baseline.

The sample's time point label is to be understood as: baseline before first vaccination. Samples from vaccinated people were obtained from the UK trials COV001 and COV002, which included a single-blind randomized controlled phase 2/3 trial of AZD1222 (ChAdOx1 nCoV-19) in healthy adults. For TCRbeta chain sequencing, PBMC samples from trial participants were taken at day 0 and at day 28 after the second dose. The CDR3 regions of human TCRbeta chains were analyzed by immunosequencing. The original methods were these. TCRs in the repertoires were compared against a reference library of SARS-CoV-2-specific TCRs that had been generated with the MIRA antigen-specificity platform. Breadth was defined as the fraction of unique TCRs that were SARS-CoV-2-associated, and depth was defined as the fraction of total T cells that were SARS-CoV-2-associated. Using the MIRA data, each spike-specific TCR was assigned both to the spike region to which the TCR was reactive and to a CD4 or CD8 class. Log10-transformed breadth and depth values were compared by one-way ANOVA with Sidak's multiple comparisons tests. The table was pulled from immuneACCESS by TCRdb, which kept in-frame rearrangements only. Such tables lose some clones; where checked, under half of the loss comes from unresolved V genes, and the rest has no known cause. For V, J and clone size, that table is used; D and trimming come from the DNA. This sample comprises roughly 120,000 clones, about four fifths of them detected only once. About 4.5% of the sample rests with the top ten.

The CDR3, from cysteine to phenylalanine, totals 17 residues. CDR3 DNA only is kept here, 51 bases in frame from base 1. Deletion took 3 bases off V and 0 bases off J, with a span of 18 bases between the germline ends. Reading the germline V gene gives CDR1 MDHEN and CDR2 SYDVKM. The receptor was derived from an adult in good health. The chain is made from TRBV28 and TRBJ2-7; D gene: possibly TRBD1, on 6 matching bases. This specimen consisted of peripheral blood, obtained on day 0 of AZD1222 vaccination. The DNA sequence follows: TGTGCCAGCAGTTTTGCACTAAGGGACACGAGCTCCTACGAGCAGTACTTC. Translated, this is CASSFALRDTSSYEQYF.